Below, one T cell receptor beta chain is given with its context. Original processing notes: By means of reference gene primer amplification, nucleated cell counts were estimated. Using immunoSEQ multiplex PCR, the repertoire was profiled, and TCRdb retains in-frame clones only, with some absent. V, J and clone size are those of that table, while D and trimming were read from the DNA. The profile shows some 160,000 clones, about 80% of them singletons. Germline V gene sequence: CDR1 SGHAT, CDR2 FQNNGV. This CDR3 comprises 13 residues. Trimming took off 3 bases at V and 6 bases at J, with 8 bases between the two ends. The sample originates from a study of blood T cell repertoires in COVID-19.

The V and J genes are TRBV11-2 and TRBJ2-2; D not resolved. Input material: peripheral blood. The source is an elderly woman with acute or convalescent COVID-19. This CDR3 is CASSFLVSGELFF. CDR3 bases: TGTGCCAGCAGCTTTCTAGTATCCGGGGAGCTGTTTTTT.